Shown below are 7 T cell receptor beta chains from a single sample sequenced in a study of regulatory T cells in long-lasting Graves disease. Time point described: newly diagnosed GD, antithyroid drugs for less than 3 months. PBMCs were the source of the RNA used for TCR sequencing. Libraries of TCR beta came from iRepertoire HTBI primers plus Arm-PCR of CDR3 regions. TCRdb re-analysed the multiplex PCR reads in MiXCR, keeping a single row per CDR3 protein. The sample gives roughly 400,000 distinct CDR3 sequences, around 17% of which show up once; about 23% is in the top ten. The sample was also reused in another study, on T cells in Graves' hyperthyroidism and ophthalmopathy.

The sequencing used peripheral blood mononuclear cells (PBMCs), collected at new diagnosis, from a patient treated with antithyroid drugs. These receptors were obtained from a young woman with Graves disease.

The chain links TRBV5-1 to TRBJ2-7; the D gene is possibly TRBD1 (6 bases). The CDR3 totals 15 residues. V gave up 2 bases and J gave up 4 bases, with 16 bases separating them. CDR1 and CDR2 (germline): SGHRS, YFSETQ. In nucleotides, the CDR3 is TGCGCCAGCAGCTTAGAAGAGGACAGAATATACGAGCAGTACTTC. This sequence encodes CASSLEEDRIYEQYF. Based on the CDR3 plus reference TRBV5-1 and TRBJ2-7, the full variable domain is KAGVTQTPRYLIKTRGQQVTLSCSPISGHRSVSWYQQTPGQGLQFLFEYFSETQRNKGNFPGRFSGRQFSNSRSEMNVSTLELGDSALYLCASSLEEDRIYEQYFGPGTRLTVT.

This clonotype was recorded at least ten times. V and J are TRBV28 and TRBJ1-2; D unclear. V was pared by 3 bases and J by 4 bases, with 15 bases between. The CDR3 consists of 15 residues. CDR1 is MDHEN and CDR2 is SYDVKM in the germline V gene. The CDR3 here is CASSFSGRYSYGYTF. CDR3 nucleotides: TGTGCCAGCAGTTTCTCAGGACGTTACTCCTATGGCTACACCTTC.

Many counts were recorded for this clonotype. The chain uses TRBV6-2 or TRBV6-3 and TRBJ2-1; D is unclear. V was clipped by 0 bases and J by 6 bases, with 6 bases between them. CDR3 length: 13 residues. Germline V lookup: CDR1 MNHEY, CDR2 SVGEGT. CDR3: CASSYSGSNEQFF. The CDR3 DNA is TGTGCCAGCAGTTACTCAGGGTCCAATGAGCAGTTCTTC.

This clonotype came up many times. The rearrangement joins TRBV18 to TRBJ1-1, with 7 nucleotides matching TRBD1. V lost 4 bases and J lost 0; bases outside the gene matches: 8. The germline V gene encodes CDR1 KGHSH and CDR2 LQKENI. The CDR3 is 16 residues long. This CDR3 is CASSLQTGQMNTEAFF. Written as DNA, the CDR3 is TGTGCCAGCTCACTTCAGACGGGACAGATGAACACTGAAGCTTTCTTT.

In its sample, this clonotype was seen many times. CDR3 nucleotides: TGTGCCAGCAGTAAAGGACAGGGGGCAATTGGGGATGAGCAGTTCTTC. Its translation: CASSKGQGAIGDEQFF. The chain joins TRBV6-1 to TRBJ2-1, with TRBD1 matching 11 bases. The length of the CDR3 is 16 residues. CDR1 is MNHNS, CDR2 SASEGT, per germline. J gave up 8 bases and V 5 bases, and 11 bases lay outside the gene matches.

This chain links TRBV3-1 with TRBJ2-7, with 10 bases lining up with TRBD2. After removal of 4 bases from V and 0 bases from J, the junction contained 3 bases not matched to a gene. This CDR3 is built from 15 residues. CDR1 is LGHDT, CDR2 YNNKEL, per germline (reference sequence). CDR3 region: CASSRGLAASYEQYF. CDR3 nucleotide sequence: TGTGCCAGCAGCCGAGGACTAGCGGCCTCCTACGAGCAGTACTTC.

The rearrangement links TRBV12-3 or TRBV12-4 to TRBJ2-1; 7 bases map to TRBD1. The CDR3 has 15 amino acids. V lost 7 bases, J lost 3 bases, and 9 bases stayed unmatched. The CDR3 loop reads CASKEGGLYYNEQFF. CDR3 in DNA: TGTGCCAGCAAAGAAGGGGGCTTATACTACAATGAGCAGTTCTTC.